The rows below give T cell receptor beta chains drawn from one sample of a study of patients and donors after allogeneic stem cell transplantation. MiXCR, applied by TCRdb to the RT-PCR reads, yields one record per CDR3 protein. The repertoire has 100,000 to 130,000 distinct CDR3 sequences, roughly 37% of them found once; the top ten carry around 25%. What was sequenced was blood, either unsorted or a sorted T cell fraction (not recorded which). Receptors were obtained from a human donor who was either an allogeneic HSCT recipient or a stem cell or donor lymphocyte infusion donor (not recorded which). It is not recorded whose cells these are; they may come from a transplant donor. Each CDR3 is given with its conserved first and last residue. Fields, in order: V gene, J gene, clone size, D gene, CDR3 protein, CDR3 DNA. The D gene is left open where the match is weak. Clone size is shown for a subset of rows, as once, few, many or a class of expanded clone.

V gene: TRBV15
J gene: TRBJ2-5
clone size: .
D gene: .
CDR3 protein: CATRRQGGKTQYF
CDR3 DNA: TGTGCCACCAGGAGACAGGGAGGAAAGACCCAGTACTTC

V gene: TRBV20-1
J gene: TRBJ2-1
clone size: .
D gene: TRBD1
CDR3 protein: CSAAARQGPPNFF
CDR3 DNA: TGCAGTGCCGCAGCTAGACAGGGCCCCCCTAACTTCTTC

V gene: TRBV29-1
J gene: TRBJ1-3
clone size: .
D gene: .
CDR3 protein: CSVRGRSSGNTIYF
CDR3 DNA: TGCAGCGTTCGTGGACGGAGCTCTGGAAACACCATATATTTT

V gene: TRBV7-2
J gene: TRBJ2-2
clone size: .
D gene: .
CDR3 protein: CASSLGRELGELFF
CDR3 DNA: TGTGCCAGCAGCTTAGGAAGAGAGCTCGGGGAGCTGTTTTTT

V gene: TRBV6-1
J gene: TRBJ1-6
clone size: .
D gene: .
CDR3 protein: CASSSGLQWRNSPLHF
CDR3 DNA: TGTGCCAGCAGTAGCGGACTCCAATGGCGAAATTCACCCCTCCACTTT

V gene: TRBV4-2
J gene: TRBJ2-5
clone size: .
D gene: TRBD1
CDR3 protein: CASSTRDRGLRETQYF
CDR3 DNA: TGTGCCAGCAGCACCCGGGACAGGGGGCTTCGAGAGACCCAGTACTTC

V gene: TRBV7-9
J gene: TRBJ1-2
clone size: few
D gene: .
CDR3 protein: CASSYEGTRRKSYTF
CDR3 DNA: TGTGCCAGCAGCTACGAGGGGACAAGAAGAAAAAGCTACACCTTC

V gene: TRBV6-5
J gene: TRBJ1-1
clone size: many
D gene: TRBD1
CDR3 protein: CASRQGVITEAFF
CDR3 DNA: TGTGCCTCACGACAGGGGGTTATCACTGAAGCTTTCTTT

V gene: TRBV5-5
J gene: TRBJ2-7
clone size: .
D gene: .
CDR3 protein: CASSLNGRSSSYEQYF
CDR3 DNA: TGTGCCAGCAGCTTGAACGGCAGAAGCAGCTCCTACGAGCAGTACTTC

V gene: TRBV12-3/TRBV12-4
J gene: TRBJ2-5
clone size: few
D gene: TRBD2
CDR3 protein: CASRSGRASETQYF
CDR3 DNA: TGTGCCAGCCGTAGCGGGAGGGCGTCAGAGACCCAGTACTTC

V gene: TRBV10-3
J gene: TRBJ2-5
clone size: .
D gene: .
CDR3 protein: CAISDRAKTQYF
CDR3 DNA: TGTGCCATCAGTGACAGGGCTAAGACCCAGTACTTC

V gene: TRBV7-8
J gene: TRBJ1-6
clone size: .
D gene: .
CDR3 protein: CASSFEFPGTPLHF
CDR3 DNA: TGTGCCAGCAGCTTTGAATTTCCCGGGACACCCCTCCACTTT

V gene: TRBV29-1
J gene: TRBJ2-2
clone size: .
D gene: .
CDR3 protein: CSAKDRPNTGELFF
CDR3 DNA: TGCAGCGCCAAGGACAGACCGAACACCGGGGAGCTGTTTTTT

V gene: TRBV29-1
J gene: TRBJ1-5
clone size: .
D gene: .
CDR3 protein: CSVDQGGNQPQHF
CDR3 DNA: TGCAGCGTTGACCAAGGGGGCAATCAGCCCCAGCATTTT

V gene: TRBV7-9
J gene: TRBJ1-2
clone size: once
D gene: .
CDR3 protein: CASRDTRSYGYTF
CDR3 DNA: TGTGCCAGCAGGGATACTAGGAGTTATGGCTACACCTTC

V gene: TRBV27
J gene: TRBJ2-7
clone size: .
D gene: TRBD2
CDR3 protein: CASSTTGLAGAFEQYF
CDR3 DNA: TGTGCCAGCAGTACTACGGGACTAGCGGGAGCGTTCGAGCAGTACTTC

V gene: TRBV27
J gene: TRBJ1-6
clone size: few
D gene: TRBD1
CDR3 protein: CASSRTSQGAGSPLHF
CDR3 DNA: TGTGCCAGCAGTAGAACGTCACAGGGGGCTGGCTCACCCCTCCACTTT

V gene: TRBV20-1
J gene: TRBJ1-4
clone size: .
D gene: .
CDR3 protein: CSARTQGSIEKLFF
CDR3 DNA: TGCAGTGCTAGAACCCAGGGGAGCATTGAAAAACTGTTTTTT

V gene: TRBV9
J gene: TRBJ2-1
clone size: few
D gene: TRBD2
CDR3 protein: CASSVASGRANEQFF
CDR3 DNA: TGTGCCAGCAGCGTAGCCAGCGGGAGGGCTAATGAGCAGTTCTTC

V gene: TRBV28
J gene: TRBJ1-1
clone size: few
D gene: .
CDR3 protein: CASSPRTVLEAFF
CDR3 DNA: TGTGCCAGCAGTCCTCGGACTGTACTCGAAGCTTTCTTT

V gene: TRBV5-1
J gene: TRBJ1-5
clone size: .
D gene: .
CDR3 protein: CASSWEPRDIQPQHF
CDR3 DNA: TGCGCCAGCAGCTGGGAACCCCGGGACATTCAGCCCCAGCATTTT

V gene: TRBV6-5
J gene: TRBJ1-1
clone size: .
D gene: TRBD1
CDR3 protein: CASKHHTGTGFSTEAFF
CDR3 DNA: TGTGCCAGCAAGCATCATACCGGGACAGGGTTCAGTACTGAAGCTTTCTTT

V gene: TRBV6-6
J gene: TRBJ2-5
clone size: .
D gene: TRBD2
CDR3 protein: CASIYGGNEETQYF
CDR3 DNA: TGTGCCAGCATCTACGGGGGGAACGAAGAGACCCAGTACTTC

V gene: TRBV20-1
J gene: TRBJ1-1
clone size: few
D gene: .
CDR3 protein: CSARKLHRENTEAFF
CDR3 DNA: TGCAGTGCTAGAAAATTACACAGGGAAAACACTGAAGCTTTCTTT

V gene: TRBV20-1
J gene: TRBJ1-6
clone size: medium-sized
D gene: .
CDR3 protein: CSASIRGLRNNSPLHF
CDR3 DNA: TGCAGTGCTAGCATTCGGGGGCTGCGGAATAATTCACCCCTCCACTTT

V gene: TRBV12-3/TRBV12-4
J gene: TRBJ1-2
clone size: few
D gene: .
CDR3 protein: CASSLWGRGANYGYTF
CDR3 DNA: TGTGCCAGCAGTTTATGGGGCAGGGGAGCTAACTATGGCTACACCTTC

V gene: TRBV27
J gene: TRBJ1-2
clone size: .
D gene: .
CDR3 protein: CASSLGYPASKYGYTF
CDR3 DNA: TGTGCCAGCAGTTTAGGCTACCCGGCGAGTAAATATGGCTACACCTTC

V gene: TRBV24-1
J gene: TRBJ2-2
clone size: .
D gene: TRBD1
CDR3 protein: CATSESTGVAGELFF
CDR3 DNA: TGTGCCACCAGTGAGTCGACAGGGGTGGCCGGGGAGCTGTTTTTT

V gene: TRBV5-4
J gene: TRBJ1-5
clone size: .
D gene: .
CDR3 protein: CASSLEDSNQPQHF
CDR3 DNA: TGTGCCAGCAGCTTAGAAGATAGCAATCAGCCCCAGCATTTT

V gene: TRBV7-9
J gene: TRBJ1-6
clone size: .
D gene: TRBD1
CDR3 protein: CASSLMTGPNSPLHF
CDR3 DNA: TGTGCCAGCAGCTTAATGACAGGGCCCAATTCACCCCTCCACTTT

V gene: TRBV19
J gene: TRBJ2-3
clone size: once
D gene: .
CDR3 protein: CASSTSRVGTQYF
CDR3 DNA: TGTGCCAGTAGTACCAGTCGGGTTGGGACGCAGTATTTT

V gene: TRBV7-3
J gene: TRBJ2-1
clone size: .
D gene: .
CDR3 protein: CASSLSRDNEQFF
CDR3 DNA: TGTGCCAGCAGCTTAAGTAGGGACAATGAGCAGTTCTTC

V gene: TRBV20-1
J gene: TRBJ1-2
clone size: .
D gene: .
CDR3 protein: CSGREQPFYGYTF
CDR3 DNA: TGCAGTGGTAGAGAACAGCCGTTCTATGGCTACACCTTC

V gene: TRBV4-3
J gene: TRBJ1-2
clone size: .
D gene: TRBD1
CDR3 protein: CASSQDRAGGHGYTF
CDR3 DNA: TGCGCCAGCAGCCAAGATCGGGCAGGGGGGCATGGCTACACCTTC

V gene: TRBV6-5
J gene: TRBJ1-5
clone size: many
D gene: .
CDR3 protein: CASSYRQGSNQPQHF
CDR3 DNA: TGTGCCAGCAGTTACAGGCAGGGTAGCAATCAGCCCCAGCATTTT

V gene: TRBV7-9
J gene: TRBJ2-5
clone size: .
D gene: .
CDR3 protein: CASSSGSRETQYF
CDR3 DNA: TGTGCCAGCAGCTCAGGGTCGCGAGAGACCCAGTACTTC

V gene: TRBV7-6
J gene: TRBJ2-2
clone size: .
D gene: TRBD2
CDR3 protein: CASTRGVKLGGELFF
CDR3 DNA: TGTGCCAGCACCCGGGGGGTGAAACTCGGAGGGGAGCTGTTTTTT

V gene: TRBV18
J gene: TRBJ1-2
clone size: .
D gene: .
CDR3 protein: CASSPGDGSRYGYTF
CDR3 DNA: TGTGCCAGCTCACCCGGGGACGGATCCCGCTATGGCTACACCTTC

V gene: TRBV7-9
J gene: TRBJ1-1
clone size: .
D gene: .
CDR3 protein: CASSLSLGEDTEAFF
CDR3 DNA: TGTGCCAGCAGCTTATCGCTGGGGGAGGACACTGAAGCTTTCTTT

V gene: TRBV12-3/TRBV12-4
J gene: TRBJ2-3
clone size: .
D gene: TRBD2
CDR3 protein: CASRPPGLAQADTQYF
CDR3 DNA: TGTGCCAGCAGACCACCGGGACTAGCGCAAGCAGATACGCAGTATTTT